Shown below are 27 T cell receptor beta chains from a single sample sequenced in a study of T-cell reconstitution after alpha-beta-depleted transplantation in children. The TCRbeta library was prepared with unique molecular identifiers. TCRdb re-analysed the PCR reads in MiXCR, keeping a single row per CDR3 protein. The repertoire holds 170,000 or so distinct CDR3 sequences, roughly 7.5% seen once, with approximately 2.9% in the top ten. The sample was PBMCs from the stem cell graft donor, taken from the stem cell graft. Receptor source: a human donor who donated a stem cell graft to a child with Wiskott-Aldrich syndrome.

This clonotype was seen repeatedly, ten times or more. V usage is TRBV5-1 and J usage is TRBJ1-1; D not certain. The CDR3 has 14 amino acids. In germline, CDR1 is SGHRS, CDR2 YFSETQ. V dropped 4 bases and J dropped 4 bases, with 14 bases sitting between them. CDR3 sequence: CASSPPVIGTEAFF. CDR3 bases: TGCGCCAGCAGCCCCCCGGTAATTGGCACTGAAGCTTTCTTT.

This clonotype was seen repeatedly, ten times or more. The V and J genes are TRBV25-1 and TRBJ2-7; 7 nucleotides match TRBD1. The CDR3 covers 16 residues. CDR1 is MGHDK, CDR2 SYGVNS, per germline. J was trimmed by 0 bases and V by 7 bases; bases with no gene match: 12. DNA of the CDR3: TGTGCCAGCACACCTTCCGGGACAGAGAGCTCCTACGAGCAGTACTTC. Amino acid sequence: CASTPSGTESSYEQYF.

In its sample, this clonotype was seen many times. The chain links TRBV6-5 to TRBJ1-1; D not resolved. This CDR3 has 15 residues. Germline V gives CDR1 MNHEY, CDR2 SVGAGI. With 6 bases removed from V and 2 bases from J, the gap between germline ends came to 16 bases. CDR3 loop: CASRPPRDTNTEAFF. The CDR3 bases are TGTGCCAGCAGACCCCCTCGCGACACCAACACTGAAGCTTTCTTT.

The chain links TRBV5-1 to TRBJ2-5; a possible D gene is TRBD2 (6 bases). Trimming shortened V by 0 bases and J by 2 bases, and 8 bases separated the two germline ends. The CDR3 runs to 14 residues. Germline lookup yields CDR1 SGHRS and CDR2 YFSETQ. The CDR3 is CASSLASEQETQYF. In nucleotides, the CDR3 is TGCGCCAGCAGCTTGGCTAGCGAACAAGAGACCCAGTACTTC.

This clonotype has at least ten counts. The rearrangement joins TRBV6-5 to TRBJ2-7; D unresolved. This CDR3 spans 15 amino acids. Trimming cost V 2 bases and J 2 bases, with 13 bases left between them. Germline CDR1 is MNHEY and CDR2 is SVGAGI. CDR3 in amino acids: CASSYPTLGPYEQYF. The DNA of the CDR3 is TGTGCCAGCAGTTACCCCACGCTAGGGCCCTACGAGCAGTACTTC.

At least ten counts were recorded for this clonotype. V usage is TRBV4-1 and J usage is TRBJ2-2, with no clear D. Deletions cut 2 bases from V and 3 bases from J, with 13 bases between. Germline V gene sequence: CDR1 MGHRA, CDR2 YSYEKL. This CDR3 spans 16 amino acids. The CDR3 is CASSQNLVVHTGELFF. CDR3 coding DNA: TGCGCCAGCAGCCAAAACTTGGTAGTTCACACCGGGGAGCTGTTTTTT.

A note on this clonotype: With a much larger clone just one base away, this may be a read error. CDR3 nucleotide sequence: TGTGCCAGCAGCACCGGGACAAGAAAAAAGATTCAGTACTTC. Translating it yields CASSTGTRKKIQYF. The rearrangement joins TRBV7-2 to TRBJ2-4, with D maybe TRBD1 (6 bases). Germline V gene lookup returns CDR1 SGHTA and CDR2 FQGNSA. The CDR3 has 14 residues.

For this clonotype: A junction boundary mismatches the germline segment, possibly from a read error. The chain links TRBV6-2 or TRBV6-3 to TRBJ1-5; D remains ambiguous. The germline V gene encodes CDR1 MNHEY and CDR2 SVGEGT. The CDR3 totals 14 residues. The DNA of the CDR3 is TGTGCCAGCAGTTTTTGGCCCGGCAATCAGTCCCAGCATTTT. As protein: CASSFWPGNQSQHF.

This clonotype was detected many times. The CDR3 loop reads CASSFGSGSSYNEQFF. CDR3 nucleotide sequence: TGCGCCAGCAGCTTCGGGAGCGGGAGCTCCTACAATGAGCAGTTCTTC. This chain joins TRBV5-1 and TRBJ2-1; 8 bases align to TRBD2. The CDR3 is 16 residues long. The ends lost 2 bases at V and 0 bases at J; junction bases unmatched: 4. In germline, CDR1 is SGHRS, CDR2 YFSETQ.

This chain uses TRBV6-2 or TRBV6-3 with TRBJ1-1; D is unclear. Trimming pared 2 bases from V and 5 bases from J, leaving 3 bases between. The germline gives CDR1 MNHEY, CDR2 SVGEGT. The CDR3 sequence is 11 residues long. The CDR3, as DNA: TGTGCCAGCAGTTACGCTACTGAAGCTTTCTTT. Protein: CASSYATEAFF.

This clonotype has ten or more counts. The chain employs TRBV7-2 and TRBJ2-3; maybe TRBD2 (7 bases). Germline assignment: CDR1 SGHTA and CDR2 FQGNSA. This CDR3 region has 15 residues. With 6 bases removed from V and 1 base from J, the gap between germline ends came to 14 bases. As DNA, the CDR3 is TGTGCCAGCAGAGTTTGCGGGGGCCGCACAGATACGCAGTATTTT. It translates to CASRVCGGRTDTQYF.

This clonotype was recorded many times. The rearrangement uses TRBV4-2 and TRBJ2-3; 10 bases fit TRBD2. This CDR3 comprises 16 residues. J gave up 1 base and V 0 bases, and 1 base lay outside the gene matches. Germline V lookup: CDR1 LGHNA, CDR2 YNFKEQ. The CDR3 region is CASSQDTSGGTDTQYF. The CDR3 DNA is TGTGCCAGCAGCCAAGATACTAGCGGGGGCACAGATACGCAGTATTTT.

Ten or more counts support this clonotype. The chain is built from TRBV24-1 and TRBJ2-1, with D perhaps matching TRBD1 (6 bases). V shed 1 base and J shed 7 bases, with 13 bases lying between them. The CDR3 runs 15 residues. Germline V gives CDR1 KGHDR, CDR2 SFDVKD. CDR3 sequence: CATSDLGTTSNEQFF. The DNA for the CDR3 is TGTGCCACCAGTGATTTAGGGACAACCTCTAATGAGCAGTTCTTC.

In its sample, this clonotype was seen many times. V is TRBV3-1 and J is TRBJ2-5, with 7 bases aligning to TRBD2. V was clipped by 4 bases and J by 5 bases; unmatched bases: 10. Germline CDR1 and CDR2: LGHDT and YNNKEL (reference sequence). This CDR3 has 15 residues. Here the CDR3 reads CASSPVTGLPETQYF. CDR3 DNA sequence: TGTGCCAGCAGCCCCGTCACGGGACTACCGGAGACCCAGTACTTC.

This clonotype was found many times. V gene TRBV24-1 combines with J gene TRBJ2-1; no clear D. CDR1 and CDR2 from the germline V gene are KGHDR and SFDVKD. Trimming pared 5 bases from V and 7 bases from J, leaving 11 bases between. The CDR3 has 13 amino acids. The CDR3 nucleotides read TGTGCCACCAGTGCCCCTGTTGTGAATGAGCAGTTCTTC. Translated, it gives CATSAPVVNEQFF.

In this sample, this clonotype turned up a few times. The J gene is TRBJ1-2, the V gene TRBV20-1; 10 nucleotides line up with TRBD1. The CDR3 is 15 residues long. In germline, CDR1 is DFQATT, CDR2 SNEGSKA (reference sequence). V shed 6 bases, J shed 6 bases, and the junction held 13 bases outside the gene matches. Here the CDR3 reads CSATPRDRGSDGYTF. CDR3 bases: TGCAGTGCCACCCCAAGGGACAGGGGATCGGATGGCTACACCTTC.

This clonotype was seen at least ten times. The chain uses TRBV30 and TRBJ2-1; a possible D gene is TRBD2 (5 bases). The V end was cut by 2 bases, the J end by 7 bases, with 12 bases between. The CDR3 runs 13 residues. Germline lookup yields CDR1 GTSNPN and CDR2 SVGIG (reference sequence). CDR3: CAWSPGLRNEQFF. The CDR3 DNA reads TGTGCCTGGAGTCCAGGACTCAGAAATGAGCAGTTCTTC.

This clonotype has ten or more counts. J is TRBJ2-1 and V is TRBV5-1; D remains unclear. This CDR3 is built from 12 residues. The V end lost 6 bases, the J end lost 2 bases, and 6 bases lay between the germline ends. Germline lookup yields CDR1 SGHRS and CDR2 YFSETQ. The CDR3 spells CASTLAYNEQFF. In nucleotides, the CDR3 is TGCGCCAGCACCCTAGCCTACAATGAGCAGTTCTTC.

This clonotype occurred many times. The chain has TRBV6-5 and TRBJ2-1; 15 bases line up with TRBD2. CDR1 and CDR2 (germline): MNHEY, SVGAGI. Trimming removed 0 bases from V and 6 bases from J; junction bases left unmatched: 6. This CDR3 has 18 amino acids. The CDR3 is CASSYSGLAGGYTNEQFF. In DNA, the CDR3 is TGTGCCAGCAGTTACTCCGGACTAGCGGGAGGGTACACCAATGAGCAGTTCTTC.

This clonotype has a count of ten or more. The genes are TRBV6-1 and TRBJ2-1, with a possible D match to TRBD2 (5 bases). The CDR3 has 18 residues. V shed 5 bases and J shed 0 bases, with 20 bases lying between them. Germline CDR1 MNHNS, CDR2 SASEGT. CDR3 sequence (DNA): TGTGCCAGCAGTCCGCCAAAACAAAGCGGTACCTCCTACAATGAGCAGTTCTTC. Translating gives CASSPPKQSGTSYNEQFF.

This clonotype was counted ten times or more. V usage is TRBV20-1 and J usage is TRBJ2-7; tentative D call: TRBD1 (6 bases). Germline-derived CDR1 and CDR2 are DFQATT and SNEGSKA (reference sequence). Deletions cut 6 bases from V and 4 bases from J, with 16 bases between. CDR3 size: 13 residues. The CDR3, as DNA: TGCAGTGCCGACCGACTGACAGGTTACGAGCAGTACTTC. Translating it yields CSADRLTGYEQYF.

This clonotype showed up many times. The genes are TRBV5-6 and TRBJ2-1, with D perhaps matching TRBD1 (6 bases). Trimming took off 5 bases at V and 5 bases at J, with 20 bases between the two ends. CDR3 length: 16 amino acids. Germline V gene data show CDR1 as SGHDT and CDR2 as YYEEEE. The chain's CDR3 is CASSIGRDIIHNEQFF. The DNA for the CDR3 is TGTGCCAGCAGTATAGGCCGGGACATTATCCACAATGAGCAGTTCTTC.

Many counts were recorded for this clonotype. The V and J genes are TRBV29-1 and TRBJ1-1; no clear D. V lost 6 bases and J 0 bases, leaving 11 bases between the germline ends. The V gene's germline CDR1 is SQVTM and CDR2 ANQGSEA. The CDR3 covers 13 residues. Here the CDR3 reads CSVLDIMNTEAFF. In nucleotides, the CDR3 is TGCAGCGTCCTCGACATCATGAACACTGAAGCTTTCTTT.

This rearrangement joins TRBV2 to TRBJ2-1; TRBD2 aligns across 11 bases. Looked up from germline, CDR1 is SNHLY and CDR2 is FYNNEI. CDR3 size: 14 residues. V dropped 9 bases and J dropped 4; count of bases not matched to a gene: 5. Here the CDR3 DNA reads TGTGCCAGGGGGGGGACTAGCGGATACAATGAGCAGTTCTTC. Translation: CARGGTSGYNEQFF.

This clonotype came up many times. CDR3 amino acids: CASSYSQANEKLFF. The DNA for the CDR3 is TGTGCCAGCAGTTACTCCCAGGCTAATGAAAAACTGTTTTTT. The rearrangement links TRBV6-5 to TRBJ1-4; the D is unclear. Trimming stripped 0 bases from V and 3 bases from J, with 5 bases between. The length of the CDR3 is 14 residues. Germline V gene data show CDR1 as MNHEY and CDR2 as SVGAGI.

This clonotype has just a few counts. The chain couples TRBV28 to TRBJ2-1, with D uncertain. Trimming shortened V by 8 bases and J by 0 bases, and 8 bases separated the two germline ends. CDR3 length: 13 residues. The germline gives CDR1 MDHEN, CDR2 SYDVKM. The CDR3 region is CASAPDSYNEQFF. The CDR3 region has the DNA TGTGCCAGCGCCCCGGACTCCTACAATGAGCAGTTCTTC.

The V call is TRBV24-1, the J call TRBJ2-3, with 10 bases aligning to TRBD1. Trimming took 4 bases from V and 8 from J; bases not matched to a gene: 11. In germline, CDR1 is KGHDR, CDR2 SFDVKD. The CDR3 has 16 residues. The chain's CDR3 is CATSDPGQGGPGTQYF. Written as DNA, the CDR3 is TGTGCCACCAGTGACCCAGGACAGGGGGGGCCGGGTACGCAGTATTTT.